These T cell receptor beta chains were read from a single sample in a study of blood T cell repertoires in COVID-19. Assay: immunoSEQ multiplex PCR; the TCRdb copy retains only in-frame clones and omits some. The sample contains 150,000 to 160,000 clones, 80% of which appear only once. Sample: peripheral blood. These receptors were taken from a man in his 60s with acute or convalescent COVID-19. Both conserved end residues are part of each CDR3. Each record gives: CDR3 DNA, CDR3 protein, clone size, V gene, J gene, D gene. A D gene is named only where the DNA matches it firmly. Clone size appears in some rows only: once, few, many, or a class for an expanded clone.

CDR3 DNA: TGCAGCGTGCCCGAGGGCTACACCTTC; CDR3 protein: CSVPEGYTF; clone size: .; V gene: TRBV29-1; J gene: TRBJ1-2; D gene: .
CDR3 DNA: TGTGCCGGACAGACAGGGCATGGCTACACCTTC; CDR3 protein: CAGQTGHGYTF; clone size: few; V gene: TRBV6-5; J gene: TRBJ1-2; D gene: TRBD1
CDR3 DNA: TGCAGCCTACGAACTAGCGGGAGTACCGGGGAGCTGTTTTTT; CDR3 protein: CSLRTSGSTGELFF; clone size: .; V gene: TRBV29-1; J gene: TRBJ2-2; D gene: TRBD2
CDR3 DNA: TGTGCCAGCAGCCATGGGACTGTCACCTATCCCGGGGAGCTGTTTTTT; CDR3 protein: CASSHGTVTYPGELFF; clone size: few; V gene: TRBV5-4; J gene: TRBJ2-2; D gene: .
CDR3 DNA: TGCGCCAGCAGGTTGGCGGAGACCCAGTACTTC; CDR3 protein: CASRLAETQYF; clone size: few; V gene: TRBV5-1; J gene: TRBJ2-5; D gene: .
CDR3 DNA: TGTGCCAGAAGCTTGGGGGGAGCTGGAAACACCATATATTTT; CDR3 protein: CARSLGGAGNTIYF; clone size: once; V gene: TRBV5-3; J gene: TRBJ1-3; D gene: .
CDR3 DNA: TGCGCCAGCAGCTTGCTCTCAGATTCGAACGAGCAGTACTTC; CDR3 protein: CASSLLSDSNEQYF; clone size: .; V gene: TRBV5-1; J gene: TRBJ2-7; D gene: .
CDR3 DNA: TGTGCCAGCAGCTCCGGGCAACTAGCGGGAGGGGACGAGCAGTACTTC; CDR3 protein: CASSSGQLAGGDEQYF; clone size: .; V gene: TRBV7-2; J gene: TRBJ2-7; D gene: TRBD2
CDR3 DNA: TGTGCCATCAGTCGTGACAGGGGCGTTGAAAAACTGTTTTTT; CDR3 protein: CAISRDRGVEKLFF; clone size: .; V gene: TRBV10-3; J gene: TRBJ1-4; D gene: TRBD1
CDR3 DNA: TGCGCCAGCAGCTTGATCAGCGGGGGGGCAGATACGCAGTATTTT; CDR3 protein: CASSLISGGADTQYF; clone size: .; V gene: TRBV5-1; J gene: TRBJ2-3; D gene: TRBD2
CDR3 DNA: TGTGCCAGCAGTTACCTAGGAGCGGGAAACACCATATATTTT; CDR3 protein: CASSYLGAGNTIYF; clone size: .; V gene: TRBV6-2/TRBV6-3; J gene: TRBJ1-3; D gene: .
CDR3 DNA: TGTGCCAGCAGCCCGAGTCCCGGGGACACAGATACGCAGTATTTT; CDR3 protein: CASSPSPGDTDTQYF; clone size: .; V gene: TRBV5-6; J gene: TRBJ2-3; D gene: .
CDR3 DNA: TGTGCCTGGAGACCTAAGGGGCTCATGAACACTGAAGCTTTCTTT; CDR3 protein: CAWRPKGLMNTEAFF; clone size: .; V gene: TRBV30; J gene: TRBJ1-1; D gene: .
CDR3 DNA: TGTGCCAGCACCGAAAGAGACACCTTGAACACCGGGGAGCTGTTTTTT; CDR3 protein: CASTERDTLNTGELFF; clone size: .; V gene: TRBV19; J gene: TRBJ2-2; D gene: .
CDR3 DNA: TGTGCCAGCAGCTTGGACAAGGGGAATGGCTATGGCTACACCTTC; CDR3 protein: CASSLDKGNGYGYTF; clone size: .; V gene: TRBV5-4; J gene: TRBJ1-2; D gene: .
CDR3 DNA: TGTGCCAGCAGTGCGGGACAGGGGGTCGGGGCTTTCTTT; CDR3 protein: CASSAGQGVGAFF; clone size: .; V gene: TRBV12-3/TRBV12-4; J gene: TRBJ1-1; D gene: TRBD1
CDR3 DNA: TGTGCCAGCAGTACTAGTCCCTATCAATACGAGCAGTACTTC; CDR3 protein: CASSTSPYQYEQYF; clone size: .; V gene: TRBV7-2; J gene: TRBJ2-7; D gene: .
CDR3 DNA: TGCGCCAGCAGCCATCCGGAAAGGGGACGGGACTTTAGGACTAATGAAAAACTGTTTTTT; CDR3 protein: CASSHPERGRDFRTNEKLFF; clone size: once; V gene: TRBV4-1; J gene: TRBJ1-4; D gene: .
CDR3 DNA: TGTGCCAGCAGCGGGCCGACAGGGAAAGGTCTCACCGGGGAGCTGTTTTTT; CDR3 protein: CASSGPTGKGLTGELFF; clone size: .; V gene: TRBV9; J gene: TRBJ2-2; D gene: TRBD1
CDR3 DNA: TGCGCCAGCAGCTCCCAGGGGGCGGAGGGCTACACCTTC; CDR3 protein: CASSSQGAEGYTF; clone size: .; V gene: TRBV5-1; J gene: TRBJ1-2; D gene: TRBD1
CDR3 DNA: TGTGCCACCAGTGGCGGCTCACGAGAGACCCAGTACTTC; CDR3 protein: CATSGGSRETQYF; clone size: .; V gene: TRBV24-1; J gene: TRBJ2-5; D gene: .
CDR3 DNA: TGTGCCTGGAGGGAGACAGGGGCACCCTACGAGCAGTACTTC; CDR3 protein: CAWRETGAPYEQYF; clone size: .; V gene: TRBV30; J gene: TRBJ2-7; D gene: TRBD1